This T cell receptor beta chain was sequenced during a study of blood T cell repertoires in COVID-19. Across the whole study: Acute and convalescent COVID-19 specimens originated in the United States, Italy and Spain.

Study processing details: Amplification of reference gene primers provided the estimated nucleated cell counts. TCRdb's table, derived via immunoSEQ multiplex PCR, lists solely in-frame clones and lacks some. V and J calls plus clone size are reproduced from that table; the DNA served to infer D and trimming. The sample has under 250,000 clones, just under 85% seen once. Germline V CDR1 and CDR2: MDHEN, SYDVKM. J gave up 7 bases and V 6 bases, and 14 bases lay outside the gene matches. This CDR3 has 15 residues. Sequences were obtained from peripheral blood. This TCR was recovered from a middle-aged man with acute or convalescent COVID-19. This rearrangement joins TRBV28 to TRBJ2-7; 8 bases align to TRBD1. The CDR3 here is CASSTRDRPPREQYF. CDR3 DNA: TGTGCCAGCAGCACCCGGGACAGGCCGCCCCGGGAGCAGTACTTC.